This TCR beta chain was observed in a study of OX40 agonist ivuxolimab in advanced cancers. Concerning the study at large: Ivuxolimab was an agonistic, fully human IgG2 monoclonal antibody directed against OX40 (CD134), a costimulatory receptor. The monotherapy dose-escalation portion (N ≈ 50 patients) of the phase I ivuxolimab trial is reported in the paper. Of the 50 to 55 patients in dose escalation, some 19 had hepatocellular carcinoma, about 15 had melanoma, 9 had renal cell carcinoma and 9 had head and neck cancer. Prior anti-PD-1, anti-PD-L1 or anti-CTLA-4 therapy was permitted, and checkpoint inhibitors had been received by around 40% of dose-escalation patients. In the dose-escalation cohort, 70% to 90% of patients were male, and the mean age was approximately 60 years with a range of roughly 20 to 79. Peripheral TCRbeta sequencing aimed to test whether ivuxolimab altered TCR sequence diversity and caused clonal T-cell expansion. Three dose-escalation patients achieved partial responses, one with hepatocellular carcinoma and two with cutaneous melanoma. Intravenous ivuxolimab was administered to patients every 2 weeks at six dose levels: 0.01, 0.1, 0.3, 1.5, 3 and 10 mg/kg.

What the study reported, not specific to this receptor: Antigen specificity was not determined for the clonally expanded peripheral T cells. In the 0.1-3.0 mg/kg groups, partial responders had among the lowest normalized peripheral clonal expansion, particularly in CD8+ T cells. Low levels of normalized T-cell clonal expansion were also seen in some patients who did not respond. After ivuxolimab, expanded clones were on average more numerous among CD8+ T cells than among CD4+ T cells. At doses of 0.1 to 3.0 mg/kg, clonal expansion of both CD4+ and CD8+ T cells in blood was seen between baseline and week 6.

This clone was detected only a few times. What antigen it recognizes has not been identified. No much larger clonotype is one base removed from it; base qualities were not supplied. Genomic DNA was isolated from the sorted cells so that the TCRbeta CDR3 region could be sequenced. The immunoSEQ Assay was used for sequencing of TCRbeta CDR3 regions. TCRdb provides this immuneACCESS table in a form limited to in-frame rearrangements. Some clones are lacking; in checked studies, under half of them reflect an unresolved V gene, and why the rest are absent is not known. In this sample the table shows around 56,000 clones, around 81% of which occur a single time. Jointly, the top ten make up under 6% of the sample. Patients with autoimmune disease history or receiving systemic immunosuppression were excluded from the trial. Peripheral blood for TCR sequencing was collected from all dose cohorts at baseline, on cycle 4 day 1, and on cycle 7 day 1. The samples were taken from a phase I, first-in-human, multicenter, open-label dose-escalation trial of ivuxolimab. Adults with locally advanced or metastatic melanoma, renal cell carcinoma, hepatocellular carcinoma or head and neck squamous cell carcinoma were enrolled in the trial. Before TCR sequencing, CD4+ T cells and CD8+ T cells were sorted from peripheral blood as separate populations.

The trim is 6 bases for V and 5 bases for J, with a gap of 4 bases between the germline ends. The CDR3 starts with the cysteine, ends with the phenylalanine, and has 10 residues. Only the CDR3 DNA stays, 30 bases, in frame from base 1. The germline V gene supplies CDR1 MDHEN and CDR2 SYDVKM. This sequence originates from an adult with an advanced solid tumor such as melanoma, head and neck, liver or kidney cancer. The material sequenced was CD4+ or CD8+ T cells sorted from blood, taken in a trial of the OX40 agonist ivuxolimab. In this chain, TRBV28 is recombined with TRBJ1-1, with no D gene named confidently. The CDR3 corresponds to CASRRTEAFF. The DNA sequence is TGTGCCAGCAGGCGTACTGAAGCTTTCTTT. Outside the CDR3, residues come from the reference TRBV28 and TRBJ1-1 proteins, so the full variable domain is: DVKVTQSSRYLVKRTGEKVFLECVQDMDHENMFWYRQDPGLGLRLIYFSYDVKMKEKGDIPEGYSVSREKKERFSLILESASTNQTSMYLCASRRTEAFFGQGTRLTVV.